This record looks at one TCR beta chain sequence and its context. Different DNA sequences within this sample yield the same CDR3. The source of the sample is a study of blood T cell repertoires in COVID-19. Study-wide context: Both acute and convalescent COVID-19 samples were obtained from the United States, Italy and Spain. PBMCs, B-cell-depleted T cells, or T cells provided the cDNA or gDNA that made up the material.

V lost 5 bases, J lost 5 bases, and 9 bases lay in between. CDR1 is MNHEY and CDR2 is SVGAGI in the germline V gene. CDR3 length: 12 amino acids. Per the original methods: Amplification of reference gene primers was used by the study to estimate nucleated cell counts. Here immunoSEQ multiplex PCR was the method, and the copy in TCRdb shows in-frame clones only, minus some. V and J calls and clone size are as listed in that table; D and trimming were resolved from the DNA. Of 59,000 or so clones listed, 75% to 85% are singletons. The receptor was isolated from a human donor in a cohort sampled during active COVID-19. The J gene is TRBJ1-2, the V gene TRBV6-5; the D gene is possibly TRBD1 (6 bases). Sequencing was done on a sample of peripheral blood. CDR3 coding DNA: TGTGCCAGCAGTCCACAGGGTTATGGCTACACCTTC. Translated, it gives CASSPQGYGYTF.